The present T cell receptor beta chain was sequenced within a study of T cells in Graves' hyperthyroidism and ophthalmopathy. In germline, CDR1 is MNHEY, CDR2 SVGAGI. The V gene lost 2 bases and the J gene lost 7 bases, with 8 bases spanning the gap. The CDR3 loop spans 13 amino acids. As for this clonotype: Its antigen is unidentified.

Patients aged 18 to 65 had newly diagnosed hyperthyroidism lasting under 2 months. Points from the study as a whole: Ophthalmopathy got predicted by the model a median roughly 6.4 months before its onset. Separation of ophthalmopathy from stable hyperthyroidism was achieved by a 13 V-J model.

RNA transcripts gave rise to amplified TCR beta CDR3 regions. The HTBI primer set drove a first-round RT-PCR of the TCR CDR3. TCRdb re-analysed the multiplex PCR reads in MiXCR, keeping a single row per CDR3 protein. Of about 560,000 distinct CDR3 sequences in the sample, around 46% were seen once. The source is a woman aged 18 to 35 with Graves' hyperthyroidism. The sequencing sample was made of peripheral blood or thyroid tissue (not recorded which). The rearrangement links TRBV6-5 to TRBJ1-4; D is unclear. CDR3 coding DNA: TGTGCCAGCAGTTACAGGCGGAGTGAAAAACTGTTTTTT. Residues: CASSYRRSEKLFF.